The sequence of this TCR beta chain was determined in a study of shared T cell receptors in the human thymus. This table comes from immunoSEQ multiplex PCR, and its TCRdb copy is limited to in-frame clones, with some not included. The table includes approximately 400,000 clones, approximately 95% detected once. Germline CDR1 and CDR2: MDHEN and SYDVKM. The CDR3 runs 14 residues. Trimming cost V 5 bases and J 3 bases; bases outside gene matches: 4. Details on this clone: Other DNA sequences in the sample encode the same CDR3.

The sequenced sample was thymocytes. The rearrangement uses TRBV28 and TRBJ2-7, with TRBD1 matching 10 bases. The receptor was isolated from a human donor. CDR3 DNA sequence: TGTGCCAGCAGTCTGCGGACAGGGGGCTACGAGCAGTACTTC. The encoded protein is CASSLRTGGYEQYF.